This T cell receptor (beta chain) was retrieved from a study of T-cell reconstitution after alpha-beta-depleted transplantation in children. Researchers prepared the TCRbeta library using unique molecular identifiers, the study reports. One entry per CDR3 protein, called by TCRdb with MiXCR from the PCR reads. The sample has around 600,000 distinct CDR3 sequences; roughly a tenth are singletons. This clonotype was detected many times. The junction departs from the called germline gene at one end, perhaps through a read error. The CDR3 contains 13 residues. Germline-derived CDR1 and CDR2 are SSHAT and FNYEAQ (reference sequence).

The receptor comes from a human donor who donated a stem cell graft to a child with acute myeloid leukemia. The material sequenced was PBMCs from the stem cell graft donor, taken from the stem cell graft. This chain links TRBV7-7 with TRBJ2-3; D may be TRBD2 (5 bases). The CDR3 bases are TGTGCTAGCAGCTTAGCGATCGGGGATACGCAGTATTTT. Its protein is CASSLAIGDTQYF.